Listed here are 9 T cell receptor beta chains from one sample, sequenced in a study of control samples from healthy donors and cancer patients. The table came from immunoSEQ multiplex PCR; TCRdb's copy has only in-frame clones and leaves some out. The repertoire includes about 140,000 clones, around 90% of them detected once, and under 9% sits in the top ten. Sequenced input: blood. The receptors shown here come from a man aged 18 to 29 in good health.

The chain has TRBV7-8 and TRBJ1-5, with 9 bases identical to TRBD1. The CDR3 is 15 residues long. With V trimmed by 0 bases and J by 5 bases, 2 bases remained unmatched. Germline V gene lookup returns CDR1 SGHVS and CDR2 FQNEAQ. The CDR3 here is CASSLATGGDQPQHF. In DNA, the CDR3 is TGTGCCAGCAGCTTAGCGACAGGGGGGGATCAGCCCCAGCATTTT.

The V call is TRBV11-2, the J call TRBJ2-7; D perhaps matches TRBD2 (5 bases). Per germline, CDR1 SGHAT and CDR2 FQNNGV. Trimming stripped 1 base from V and 6 bases from J, with 10 bases between. CDR3 size: 13 residues. The CDR3 protein is CASSLVSGSEQYF. The CDR3 nucleotides are TGTGCCAGCAGCTTAGTGTCGGGGTCCGAGCAGTACTTC.

The chain recombines TRBV7-9 with TRBJ1-3, with a possible D match to TRBD1 (6 bases). The CDR3 is made up of 15 amino acids. V lost 6 bases and J lost 0, with 12 bases in between. The germline V gene encodes CDR1 SEHNR and CDR2 FQNEAQ (reference sequence). This chain's CDR3 is CASRDTTGSGNTIYF. The CDR3 nucleotides are TGTGCCAGCAGAGATACGACAGGCTCTGGAAACACCATATATTTT. Variable domain in full (rest from reference TRBV7-9 and TRBJ1-3): DTGVSQNPRHKITKRGQNVTFRCDPISEHNRLYWYRQTLGQGPEFLTYFQNEAQLEKSRLLSDRFSAERPKGSFSTLEIQRTEQGDSAMYLCASRDTTGSGNTIYFGEGSWLTVV.

The chain links TRBV7-2 to TRBJ1-1; TRBD1 agrees at 8 bases. The CDR3 is made up of 14 amino acids. V lost 5 bases and J lost 5; bases outside the gene matches: 7. The germline gives CDR1 SGHTA, CDR2 FQGNSA. This chain's CDR3 is CASSAPGGWTEAFF. The CDR3, as DNA: TGTGCCAGCAGCGCCCCAGGGGGCTGGACTGAAGCTTTCTTT.

This clone was seen a single time. The chain carries TRBV4-1 and TRBJ2-3, with D uncertain. Per the germline V gene, CDR1 is MGHRA and CDR2 is YSYEKL. Trimming cost V 1 base and J 0 bases, with 11 bases left between them. The CDR3 covers 16 residues. CDR3 nucleotides: TGCGCCAGCAGCCAAGGTATCAGCCCGAGCACAGATACGCAGTATTTT. It codes for CASSQGISPSTDTQYF.

This clone turned up a few times. This rearrangement joins TRBV30 to TRBJ1-1; possibly TRBD1 for D (6 bases). This CDR3 has 12 residues. Germline V gene sequence: CDR1 GTSNPN, CDR2 SVGIG (reference sequence). The germline V and J ends were trimmed by 5 bases and 0 bases, with 7 bases remaining between them. The chain's CDR3 is CAWGQMNTEAFF. CDR3 in DNA: TGTGCCTGGGGACAGATGAACACTGAAGCTTTCTTT.

The CDR3 spells CASSVDREVGEKLFF. CDR3 nucleotides: TGTGCCAGCAGTGTTGACAGGGAAGTCGGTGAAAAACTGTTTTTT. The rearrangement links TRBV25-1 to TRBJ1-4, with 7 bases lining up with TRBD1. Per germline, CDR1 MGHDK and CDR2 SYGVNS. The CDR3 has 15 residues. J was trimmed by 7 bases and V by 4 bases; bases with no gene match: 9.

This clone was seen once. The chain recombines TRBV27 with TRBJ1-1; 10 positions agree with TRBD1. The CDR3 spans 14 residues. Germline V lookup: CDR1 MNHEY, CDR2 SMNVEV (reference sequence). V trimming: 0 bases; J trimming: 10 bases; junction bases outside the gene matches: 5. This CDR3 is CASSLSGTGVRAFF. The CDR3 nucleotides read TGTGCCAGCAGTTTATCGGGGACAGGGGTAAGAGCTTTCTTT.

In its sample, this clone was seen a few times. V and J are TRBV25-1 and TRBJ2-7, with D perhaps matching TRBD2 (7 bases). V was trimmed by 4 bases and J by 5 bases, leaving 15 bases between them. The length of the CDR3 is 14 residues. The germline V gene has CDR1 MGHDK and CDR2 SYGVNS. CDR3 bases: TGTGCCAGCAGTGTACTAGGGGGGGCGAACGAGCAGTACTTC. The encoded protein is CASSVLGGANEQYF.